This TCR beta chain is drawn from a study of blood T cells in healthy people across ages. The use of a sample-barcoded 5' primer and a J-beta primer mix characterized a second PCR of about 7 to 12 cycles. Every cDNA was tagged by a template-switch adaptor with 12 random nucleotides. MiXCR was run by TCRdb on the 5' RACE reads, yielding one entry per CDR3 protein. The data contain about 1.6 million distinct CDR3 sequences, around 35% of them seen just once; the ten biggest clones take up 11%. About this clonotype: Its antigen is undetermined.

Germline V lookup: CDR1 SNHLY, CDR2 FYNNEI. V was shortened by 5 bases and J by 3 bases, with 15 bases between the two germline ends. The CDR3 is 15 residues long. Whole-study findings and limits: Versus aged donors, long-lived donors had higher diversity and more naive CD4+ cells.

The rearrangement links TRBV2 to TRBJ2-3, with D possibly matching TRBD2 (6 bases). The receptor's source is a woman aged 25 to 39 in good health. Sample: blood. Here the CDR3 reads CASSFGGLMTDTQYF. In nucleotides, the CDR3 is TGTGCCAGCAGTTTCGGGGGATTGATGACAGATACGCAGTATTTT.